One and the same sample provided the 23 T cell receptor beta chains below, sequenced in a study of regulatory T cells in long-lasting Graves disease. Construction of the TCR beta libraries employed iRepertoire HTBI primers in conjunction with Arm-PCR of CDR3 regions. TCRdb itself ran the multiplex PCR reads through MiXCR, one entry per CDR3 protein. The sample lists about 540,000 distinct CDR3 sequences, approximately 13% occurring once. Time point in this sample: newly diagnosed GD, antithyroid drugs for less than 3 months. Researchers made the TCR library from RNA that was extracted from PBMCs. These data were also reused for a study on T cells in Graves' hyperthyroidism and ophthalmopathy.

The input for sequencing was peripheral blood mononuclear cells (PBMCs), taken at new diagnosis, from a patient treated with antithyroid drugs. All receptors derive from a young man with Graves disease.

This clonotype appeared a few times. The rearrangement links TRBV18 to TRBJ2-3, with TRBD2 matching over 11 bases. The germline V gene has CDR1 KGHSH and CDR2 LQKENI. The CDR3 runs to 16 residues. Germline trimming cut 2 bases from V and 6 bases from J; bases unmatched to any gene: 7. The CDR3 coding sequence is TGTGCCAGCTCACCAACTAGCGGGAGTGTCGGTGATACGCAGTATTTT. This sequence encodes CASSPTSGSVGDTQYF.

This clonotype was picked up many times. V is TRBV3-1 and J is TRBJ2-3, with D uncertain. Germline loops: CDR1 LGHDT, CDR2 YNNKEL (reference sequence). This CDR3 has 13 residues. The V gene lost 10 bases and the J gene lost 0 bases, with 11 bases spanning the gap. CDR3 loop: CATSDRSTDTQYF. In DNA, the CDR3 is TGTGCCACCTCGGACCGTAGCACAGATACGCAGTATTTT.

This clonotype has a count of ten or more. The chain combines TRBV24-1 with TRBJ2-1, with TRBD2 matching 7 bases. CDR3 size: 13 residues. The V gene's germline CDR1 is KGHDR and CDR2 SFDVKD. The trim removed 7 bases at V and 5 bases at J, leaving 4 bases unmatched. CDR3 protein: CATRASGNNEQFF. In DNA form, the CDR3 reads TGTGCCACCAGGGCTAGCGGAAACAATGAGCAGTTCTTC.

This clonotype was observed at least ten times. The chain has TRBV12-3 or TRBV12-4 and TRBJ1-1; D is perhaps TRBD1 (5 bases). The length of the CDR3 is 15 residues. Trimming took 1 base from V and 6 from J, leaving 15 bases between them. DNA for the CDR3: TGTGCCAGCAGTTTAGGTGCAGGGCTTAAGGCTGAAGCTTTCTTT. Translated: CASSLGAGLKAEAFF.

The sample holds many counts of this clonotype. This chain uses TRBV5-1 with TRBJ2-1; 9 positions match TRBD2. V lost 4 bases to trimming and J lost 6 bases; unmatched junction nucleotides: 2. Germline values: CDR1 SGHRS, CDR2 YFSETQ. This CDR3 has 13 amino acids. CDR3 DNA sequence: TGCGCCAGCAGCCGGCGGGAGGGCAATGAGCAGTTCTTC. Its translation is CASSRREGNEQFF. The full variable domain, completed using reference TRBV5-1 and TRBJ2-1, is KAGVTQTPRYLIKTRGQQVTLSCSPISGHRSVSWYQQTPGQGLQFLFEYFSETQRNKGNFPGRFSGRQFSNSRSEMNVSTLELGDSALYLCASSRREGNEQFFGPGTRLTVL.

This clonotype was observed a few times. The chain couples TRBV11-3 to TRBJ2-1; D remains unclear. In germline, CDR1 is SGHNT, CDR2 YENEEA. The germline V and J ends were trimmed by 1 base and 7 bases, with 11 bases remaining between them. The CDR3 totals 14 residues. This CDR3 reads CASSLGTYKNEQFF. CDR3 DNA sequence: TGTGCCAGCAGCTTAGGGACGTATAAAAATGAGCAGTTCTTC.

The chain is built from TRBV11-2 and TRBJ1-4, with D unclear. V lost 11 bases to trimming and J lost 3 bases, with 10 bases between them. Looked up from germline, CDR1 is SGHAT and CDR2 is FQNNGV. This CDR3 comprises 12 residues. CDR3 sequence reads: CASGGPNEKLFF. The CDR3 DNA sequence: TGTGCCTCCGGCGGGCCTAATGAAAAACTGTTTTTT.

The chain links TRBV24-1 to TRBJ2-5; D gene uncertain. Germline CDR1 KGHDR, CDR2 SFDVKD. The V end was cut by 5 bases, the J end by 2 bases, with 2 bases between. This CDR3 is built from 11 residues. CDR3 in DNA: TGTGCCACCAGTGCACAAGAGACCCAGTACTTC. This encodes CATSAQETQYF.

In its sample, this clonotype was seen many times. The rearrangement joins TRBV30 to TRBJ2-1; TRBD2 might be the D (6 bases). The ends were cut back, 7 bases at V and 5 bases at J, with 15 bases in the middle. CDR1 is GTSNPN and CDR2 is SVGIG in the germline V gene (reference sequence). There are 13 residues in the CDR3. CDR3 DNA: TGTGCCTACGCGGGACTCGCAGACAATGAGCAGTTCTTC. Protein: CAYAGLADNEQFF. Based on the CDR3 plus reference TRBV30 and TRBJ2-1, the full variable domain is SQTIHQWPATLVQPVGSPLSLECTVEGTSNPNLYWYRQAAGRGLQLLFYSVGIGQISSEVPQNLSASRPQDRQFILSSKKLLLSDSGFYLCAYAGLADNEQFFGPGTRLTVL.

This clonotype was seen only a few times. The gene calls are TRBV5-1 and TRBJ2-4, with 7 bases that match TRBD2. Germline V CDR1 and CDR2: SGHRS, YFSETQ. After removal of 4 bases from V and 7 bases from J, the junction contained 8 bases not matched to a gene. The CDR3 is 14 amino acids. For the CDR3, the DNA is TGCGCCAGCAGCCCTACGGGCGGGAGTAACATTCAGTACTTC. Protein sequence: CASSPTGGSNIQYF.

This clonotype was counted between two and nine times. This chain connects TRBV7-9 to TRBJ1-2; D is ambiguous. V shed 5 bases and J shed 6 bases, with 13 bases lying between them. This CDR3 has 13 amino acids. Germline loops: CDR1 SEHNR, CDR2 FQNEAQ (reference sequence). This CDR3 is CASSPPGGHGYTF. In DNA, the CDR3 is TGTGCCAGCAGCCCCCCGGGCGGTCATGGCTACACCTTC.

This clonotype turned up a few times. Sequence at one end of the junction differs from germline and may be a read error. The chain has TRBV7-9 and TRBJ2-3, with a tentative D call TRBD2 (6 bases). Per germline, CDR1 SEHNR and CDR2 FQNEAQ (reference sequence). The CDR3 is 14 amino acids. The CDR3 loop is CTSSLTRPTDTQYF. The CDR3, as DNA: TGTACCAGCAGCTTGACTAGACCCACAGATACGCAGTATTTT.

The chain has TRBV10-1 and TRBJ2-5, with D possibly being TRBD2 (5 bases). This CDR3 is 13 amino acids long. CDR1 is WNHNN, CDR2 SYGVQD, per germline (reference sequence). With 6 bases removed from V and 5 bases from J, the gap between germline ends came to 13 bases. The CDR3: CASSAGPGETQYF. Written as DNA, the CDR3 is TGCGCCAGCAGCGCGGGCCCGGGGGAGACCCAGTACTTC.

Ten or more counts support this clonotype. This chain uses TRBV10-3 with TRBJ1-1; D uncertain. CDR3 length equals 13 residues. V shed 6 bases and J shed 1 base, with 9 bases lying between them. Germline CDR1 ENHRY, CDR2 SYGVKD. The CDR3 DNA follows: TGTGCCATCAGCCCCAGACAGAACACTGAAGCTTTCTTT. Its translation: CAISPRQNTEAFF.

In its sample, this clonotype was seen a few times. The gene calls are TRBV9 and TRBJ2-7; no definite D call. Germline assignment: CDR1 SGDLS and CDR2 YYNGEE. This CDR3 comprises 13 residues. V lost 0 bases to trimming and J lost 4 bases, with 8 bases between them. CDR3 amino acids: CASSVVMTYEQYF. The CDR3, as DNA: TGTGCCAGCAGCGTAGTAATGACTTACGAGCAGTACTTC.

This clonotype was observed many times. This chain joins TRBV12-3 or TRBV12-4 and TRBJ2-3; the D is unclear. The CDR3 consists of 13 residues. Trimming removed 6 bases from V and 2 bases from J, with 9 bases in between. CDR3 residues: CASSSLFTDTQYF. As DNA, the CDR3 is TGTGCCAGCAGCTCCCTCTTCACAGATACGCAGTATTTT.

The sample holds many counts of this clonotype. V and J are TRBV7-2 and TRBJ2-7; D not certain. V was clipped by 1 base and J by 5 bases, with 9 bases between them. The CDR3 covers 13 residues. In germline, CDR1 is SGHTA, CDR2 FQGNSA. DNA for the CDR3: TGTGCCAGCAGCTTAGTCGCCTTAGACGAGCAGTACTTC. Translation: CASSLVALDEQYF.

On this clonotype: It may be a read error: a sequence one base away is much more abundant. The chain carries TRBV28 and TRBJ1-4; 10 bases are shared with TRBD1. Trimming cost V 6 bases and J 8 bases; bases outside gene matches: 9. In germline, CDR1 is MDHEN, CDR2 SYDVKM. The CDR3 is made up of 15 amino acids. The CDR3 loop reads CASRPQRTGGEKLFF. CDR3 nucleotide sequence: TGTGCCAGCAGACCGCAAAGGACAGGGGGGGAAAAACTGTTTTTT.

This rearrangement joins TRBV3-1 to TRBJ2-5; perhaps TRBD2 as D (5 bases). The CDR3 covers 16 residues. Per the germline V gene, CDR1 is LGHDT and CDR2 is YNNKEL (reference sequence). Between the trimmed V and J ends, which lost 0 bases and 2 bases, there was a span of 13 bases. CDR3 DNA sequence: TGTGCCAGCAGCCAAGATGTGGGAGCAAGGCAAGAGACCCAGTACTTC. It encodes CASSQDVGARQETQYF.

The table lists this clonotype with many counts. V gene TRBV20-1 combines with J gene TRBJ1-5; D perhaps matches TRBD1 (6 bases). This CDR3 spans 13 amino acids. V dropped 6 bases and J dropped 4 bases, with 13 bases sitting between them. The germline V gene encodes CDR1 DFQATT and CDR2 SNEGSKA (reference sequence). The CDR3 is CSATSGVNQPQHF. CDR3 coding DNA: TGCAGTGCAACTTCAGGGGTGAATCAGCCCCAGCATTTT.

This clonotype was observed a handful of times. The V gene is TRBV11-2, the J gene TRBJ2-5, with D perhaps TRBD1 or TRBD2 (5 bases each). V was cut by 1 base and J by 3 bases, with 15 bases left in between. This CDR3 spans 16 amino acids. CDR1 and CDR2 (germline): SGHAT, FQNNGV. This chain's CDR3 is CASSLGVAEDKETQYF. DNA of the CDR3: TGTGCCAGCAGCTTAGGAGTGGCGGAGGACAAAGAGACCCAGTACTTC. Supplemented by reference TRBV11-2 and TRBJ2-5, the full variable domain reads EAGVAQSPRYKIIEKRQSVAFWCNPISGHATLYWYQQILGQGPKLLIQFQNNGVVDDSQLPKDRFSAERLKGVDSTLKIQPAKLEDSAVYLCASSLGVAEDKETQYFGPGTRLLVL.

This clonotype was seen repeatedly, ten times or more. The V call is TRBV10-1, the J call TRBJ2-7; 8 bases map to TRBD2. Germline V CDR1 and CDR2: WNHNN, SYGVQD (reference sequence). CDR3 length: 15 residues. With V trimmed by 4 bases and J by 5 bases, 10 bases remained unmatched. CDR3 nucleotides: TGCGCCAGCAGTGCGTGGGGAGCGGGAGTTAACGAGCAGTACTTC. This gives the protein CASSAWGAGVNEQYF.

The chain joins TRBV18 to TRBJ2-7; D uncertain. The CDR3 totals 15 residues. V gave up 3 bases and J gave up 0 bases, with 12 bases separating them. Germline CDR1 reads KGHSH; CDR2 reads LQKENI. The CDR3 reads CASSPTAAYSYEQYF. The CDR3, as DNA: TGTGCCAGCTCACCGACCGCGGCCTACTCCTACGAGCAGTACTTC.